Described below is a single TCR beta chain sequence and its context. How the authors handled the data: Estimation of nucleated cell counts was performed using reference gene primer amplification. Measured with immunoSEQ multiplex PCR; TCRdb has only the in-frame clones, and not every one. V, J and clone size derive from that table, while D and trimming were established from the DNA sequence. This table holds tens of thousands of clones, roughly 80% found once. This record comes from a study of blood T cell repertoires in COVID-19. The overall study: Samples came from the United States, Italy and Spain, spanning acute and convalescent COVID-19. Sources were T cells, B-cell-depleted T cells, or PBMCs; the material itself was cDNA or gDNA.

Germline trimming cut 8 bases from V and 6 bases from J; bases unmatched to any gene: 13. This CDR3 has 15 amino acids. CDR1 is SNHLY, CDR2 FYNNEI, per germline. This TCR came from a human donor in a cohort sampled during active COVID-19. The chain couples TRBV2 to TRBJ2-7; 10 nucleotides agree with TRBD2. Material for sequencing was peripheral blood. The DNA for the CDR3 is TGTGCCAGCGGGCAGGGCGGACTAGCGGCACTCGAGCAGTACTTC. This codes for CASGQGGLAALEQYF.